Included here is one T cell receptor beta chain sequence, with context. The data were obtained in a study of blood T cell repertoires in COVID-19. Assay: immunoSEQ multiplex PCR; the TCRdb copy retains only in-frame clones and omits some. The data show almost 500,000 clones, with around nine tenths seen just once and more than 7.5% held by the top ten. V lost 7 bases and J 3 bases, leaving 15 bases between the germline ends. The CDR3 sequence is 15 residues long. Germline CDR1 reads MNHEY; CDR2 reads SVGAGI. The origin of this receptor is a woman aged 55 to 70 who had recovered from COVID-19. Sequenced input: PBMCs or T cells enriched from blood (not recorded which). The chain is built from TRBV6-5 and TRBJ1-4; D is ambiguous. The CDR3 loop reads CASTPTWAANEKLFF. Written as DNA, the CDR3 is TGTGCCAGCACCCCTACGTGGGCAGCTAATGAAAAACTGTTTTTT.